These T cell receptor beta chains were read from a single sample in a study of T cell changes during pregnancy in multiple sclerosis. Clones were sequenced by immunoSEQ multiplex PCR, and TCRdb holds only the in-frame ones, with some missing. The sample lists around 70,000 clones; 91% were seen once. Source: peripheral blood, taken in the second trimester of pregnancy. These receptors were collected from a female donor with multiple sclerosis, enrolled in a pregnancy study. CDR3s include the opening cysteine and the closing phenylalanine or tryptophan. The order of the fields is clone size, V gene, D gene, J gene, CDR3 DNA, CDR3 protein. A D gene is named only where the DNA matches it firmly. Not every row has a clone size; where given, it reads once, few, many or a size class.

clone size: -; V gene: TRBV4-2; D gene: TRBD2; J gene: TRBJ2-3; CDR3 DNA: TGTGCCAGCAGCCGCCGAAGCGGCACTAGCGGGGGTTCTGGCACAGATACGCAGTATTTT; CDR3 protein: CASSRRSGTSGGSGTDTQYF
clone size: -; V gene: TRBV6-5; D gene: -; J gene: TRBJ2-7; CDR3 DNA: TGTGCCAGCAGTTCCGCAGGCCTCGAGCAGTACTTC; CDR3 protein: CASSSAGLEQYF
clone size: -; V gene: TRBV30; D gene: TRBD1; J gene: TRBJ1-5; CDR3 DNA: TGTGCCTGGAGTGCAACCGGGACAGGGCATAGCAATCAGCCCCAGCATTTT; CDR3 protein: CAWSATGTGHSNQPQHF
clone size: once; V gene: TRBV5-5; D gene: -; J gene: TRBJ1-4; CDR3 DNA: TGTGCCAGCAGCTTGTTACAGGTTCGGACTAATGAAAAACTGTTTTTT; CDR3 protein: CASSLLQVRTNEKLFF
clone size: -; V gene: TRBV13; D gene: TRBD1; J gene: TRBJ2-7; CDR3 DNA: TGTGCCAGCAGCTCAGGGACAGGGACTTACGAGCAGTACTTC; CDR3 protein: CASSSGTGTYEQYF
clone size: -; V gene: TRBV7-2; D gene: TRBD1; J gene: TRBJ1-6; CDR3 DNA: TGTGCCAGCAGCTTAAGGGGACAGGCGAGCTCCTATAATTCACCCCTCCACTTT; CDR3 protein: CASSLRGQASSYNSPLHF
clone size: -; V gene: TRBV10-3; D gene: TRBD1; J gene: TRBJ1-5; CDR3 DNA: TGTGCCATCGGGAGGGGACAGGGGTGGGATAGCAATCAGCCCCAGCATTTT; CDR3 protein: CAIGRGQGWDSNQPQHF
clone size: -; V gene: TRBV7-2; D gene: -; J gene: TRBJ2-5; CDR3 DNA: TGTGCCAGCAGCTTTATAGAGACCCAGTACTTC; CDR3 protein: CASSFIETQYF
clone size: -; V gene: TRBV4-3; D gene: -; J gene: TRBJ2-7; CDR3 DNA: TGCGCCAGCAGCCAATTGCTCCCAGCGGCCGAGCAGTACTTC; CDR3 protein: CASSQLLPAAEQYF
clone size: -; V gene: TRBV7-2; D gene: TRBD1; J gene: TRBJ1-2; CDR3 DNA: TGTGCCAGCAGCCCACCGGGACAGGACTATGGCTACACCTTC; CDR3 protein: CASSPPGQDYGYTF
clone size: -; V gene: TRBV6-1; D gene: TRBD1; J gene: TRBJ1-2; CDR3 DNA: TGTGCCAGCAGTGAATGGTCCTGGGCAGGGGGGACCGGATCGGGGGGCTACACCTTC; CDR3 protein: CASSEWSWAGGTGSGGYTF
clone size: -; V gene: TRBV7-9; D gene: TRBD1; J gene: TRBJ1-4; CDR3 DNA: TGTGCCAGCAGCTCGCCGGGACAGGAGGGAGAAAAACTGTTTTTT; CDR3 protein: CASSSPGQEGEKLFF
clone size: -; V gene: TRBV6-1; D gene: TRBD1; J gene: TRBJ1-1; CDR3 DNA: TGTGCCAGCAGGGACAGGGCCCCCACTGAAGCTTTCTTT; CDR3 protein: CASRDRAPTEAFF
clone size: -; V gene: TRBV4-2; D gene: -; J gene: TRBJ1-2; CDR3 DNA: TGTGCCAGCAGCCAAGGTCCGGGGGGTAACTATGGCTACACCTTC; CDR3 protein: CASSQGPGGNYGYTF
clone size: -; V gene: TRBV19; D gene: -; J gene: TRBJ1-4; CDR3 DNA: TGTGCCAGTACCCTGAATGAAAAACTGTTTTTT; CDR3 protein: CASTLNEKLFF
clone size: -; V gene: TRBV7-6; D gene: -; J gene: TRBJ1-2; CDR3 DNA: TGTGCCAGCAGTGAAAGCGGGTATGGCTACACCTTC; CDR3 protein: CASSESGYGYTF
clone size: -; V gene: TRBV18; D gene: -; J gene: TRBJ1-2; CDR3 DNA: TGTGCCAGCTCACTCGACGGCCAGGGATTCCATGGCTACACCTTC; CDR3 protein: CASSLDGQGFHGYTF
clone size: -; V gene: TRBV11-1; D gene: TRBD1; J gene: TRBJ2-7; CDR3 DNA: TGTGCCAGCAGCGCAGGGACAGGGGGCGAAGTAGGGAGAGACTTC; CDR3 protein: CASSAGTGGEVGRDF